This entry describes one T cell receptor beta chain. The method was immunoSEQ multiplex PCR; TCRdb's version includes in-frame clones alone and lacks a portion of them. The table shows millions of clones, with approximately 92% occurring only once. The data are from a study of shared clonotypes between healthy human individuals. Overall study: A couple of women and a few men aged 18 to 49 served as donors.

Losses at the gene ends were 7 bases for V and 4 bases for J; bases not matched to a gene: 10. Looked up from germline, CDR1 is SNHLY and CDR2 is FYNNEI. The CDR3 spans 15 residues. The chain recombines TRBV2 with TRBJ1-5; 7 bases line up with TRBD1. The sequencing input was naive CD4+ T cells sorted from blood. Regarding subset: CD45RA+ positively selected. The TCR sequence derives from a man aged 18 to 29 in good health. CDR3 sequence reads: CASTRGSPTNQPQHF. CDR3 bases: TGTGCCAGCACCAGGGGGTCACCCACTAATCAGCCCCAGCATTTT. The full variable domain, rest sourced from reference TRBV2 and TRBJ1-5, is EPEVTQTPSHQVTQMGQEVILRCVPISNHLYFYWYRQILGQKVEFLVSFYNNEISEKSEIFDDQFSVERPDGSNFTLKIRSTKLEDSAMYFCASTRGSPTNQPQHFGDGTRLSIL.